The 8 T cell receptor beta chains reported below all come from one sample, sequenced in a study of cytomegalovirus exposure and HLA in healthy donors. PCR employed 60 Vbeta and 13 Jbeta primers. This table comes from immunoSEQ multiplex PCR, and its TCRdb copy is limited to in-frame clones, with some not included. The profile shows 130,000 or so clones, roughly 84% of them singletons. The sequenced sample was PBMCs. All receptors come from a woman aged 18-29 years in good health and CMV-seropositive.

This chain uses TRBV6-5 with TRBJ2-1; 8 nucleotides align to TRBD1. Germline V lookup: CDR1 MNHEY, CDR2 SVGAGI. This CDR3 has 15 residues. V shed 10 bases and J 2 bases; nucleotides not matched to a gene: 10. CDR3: CATAGGQSAYNEQFF. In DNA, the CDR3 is TGTGCCACCGCAGGGGGCCAGAGCGCCTACAATGAGCAGTTCTTC.

This CDR3 is CASSEFGQAMYSGYTF. The CDR3 bases are TGTGCCAGCAGCGAATTCGGACAGGCGATGTATAGTGGCTACACCTTC. V usage is TRBV6-1 and J usage is TRBJ1-2; the match to TRBD1 covers 7 bases. CDR1 and CDR2 (germline): MNHNS, SASEGT. The CDR3 totals 16 residues. V shed 6 bases, J shed 7 bases, and the junction held 17 bases outside the gene matches.

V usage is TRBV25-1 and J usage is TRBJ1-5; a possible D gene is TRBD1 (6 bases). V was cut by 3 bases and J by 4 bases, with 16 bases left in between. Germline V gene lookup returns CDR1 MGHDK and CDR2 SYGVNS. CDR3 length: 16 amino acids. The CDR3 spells CASSERSQQGNQPQHF. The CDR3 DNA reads TGTGCCAGCAGTGAGAGGAGCCAACAGGGTAATCAGCCCCAGCATTTT.

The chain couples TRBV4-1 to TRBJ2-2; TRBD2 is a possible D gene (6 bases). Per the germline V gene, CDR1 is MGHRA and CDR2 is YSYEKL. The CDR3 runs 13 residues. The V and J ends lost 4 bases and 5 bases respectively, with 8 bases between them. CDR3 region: CASSLGGTGELFF. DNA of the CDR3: TGCGCCAGCAGCCTCGGGGGAACCGGGGAGCTGTTTTTT.

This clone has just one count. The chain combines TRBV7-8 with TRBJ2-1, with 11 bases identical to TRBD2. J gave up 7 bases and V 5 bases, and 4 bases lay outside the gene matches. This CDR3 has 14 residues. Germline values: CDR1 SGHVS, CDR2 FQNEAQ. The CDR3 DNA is TGTGCCAGCAGCGCGGGACTAGCGGAAAATGAGCAGTTCTTC. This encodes CASSAGLAENEQFF. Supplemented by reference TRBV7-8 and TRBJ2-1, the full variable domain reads GAGVSQSPRYKVAKRGQDVALRCDPISGHVSLFWYQQALGQGPEFLTYFQNEAQLDKSGLPSDRFFAERPEGSVSTLKIQRTQQEDSAVYLCASSAGLAENEQFFGPGTRLTVL.

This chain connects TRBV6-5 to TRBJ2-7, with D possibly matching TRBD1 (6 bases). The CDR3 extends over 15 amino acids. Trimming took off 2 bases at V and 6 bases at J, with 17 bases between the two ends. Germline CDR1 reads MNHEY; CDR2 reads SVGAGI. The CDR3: CASSYPPTGSGEQYF. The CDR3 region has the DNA TGTGCCAGCAGTTACCCCCCCACAGGGTCCGGCGAGCAGTACTTC.

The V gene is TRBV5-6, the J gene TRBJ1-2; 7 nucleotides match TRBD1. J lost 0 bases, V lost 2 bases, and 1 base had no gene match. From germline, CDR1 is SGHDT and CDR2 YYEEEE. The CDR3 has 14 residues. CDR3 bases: TGTGCCAGCAGCTTACAGGGGTCTAACTATGGCTACACCTTC. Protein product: CASSLQGSNYGYTF.

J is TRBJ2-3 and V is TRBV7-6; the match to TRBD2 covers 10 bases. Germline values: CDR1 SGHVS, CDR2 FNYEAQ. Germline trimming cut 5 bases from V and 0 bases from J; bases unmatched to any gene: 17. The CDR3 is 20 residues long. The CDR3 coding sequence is TGTGCCAGCAGCATAGGGGTTCCACTACTAGCGGGGCGTAGCACAGATACGCAGTATTTT. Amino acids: CASSIGVPLLAGRSTDTQYF.